This T cell receptor beta chain was observed in a study of cytomegalovirus exposure and HLA in healthy donors. Profiled with immunoSEQ multiplex PCR; TCRdb holds only in-frame clones, not every one. The sample includes approximately 150,000 clones, approximately 90% of them seen just once. The germline CDR1 and CDR2 sequences are SGHRS and YFSETQ. V lost 0 bases and J 5 bases, leaving 11 bases between the germline ends. This CDR3 has 14 amino acids. This clone was recorded only once. The antigen is undetermined. Study-wide results and caveats: The tendency of first-cohort TCR clusters to co-occur in the 120 validation repertoires was identified by a subsequent analysis. Among TCR beta chains, those listed as cytomegalovirus-associated numbered around 160.

The donors were part of the roughly 130-subject validation cohort, which stood apart from the approximately 670-subject first cohort. This clonotype originated in a woman aged 25 to 45 in good health and CMV-seronegative. V usage is TRBV5-1 and J usage is TRBJ1-1; maybe TRBD1 (6 bases). The sample comprised PBMCs. In nucleotides, the CDR3 is TGCGCCAGCAGCTTGGCGTTCCAGGGGACTGAAGCTTTCTTT. Translating gives CASSLAFQGTEAFF.